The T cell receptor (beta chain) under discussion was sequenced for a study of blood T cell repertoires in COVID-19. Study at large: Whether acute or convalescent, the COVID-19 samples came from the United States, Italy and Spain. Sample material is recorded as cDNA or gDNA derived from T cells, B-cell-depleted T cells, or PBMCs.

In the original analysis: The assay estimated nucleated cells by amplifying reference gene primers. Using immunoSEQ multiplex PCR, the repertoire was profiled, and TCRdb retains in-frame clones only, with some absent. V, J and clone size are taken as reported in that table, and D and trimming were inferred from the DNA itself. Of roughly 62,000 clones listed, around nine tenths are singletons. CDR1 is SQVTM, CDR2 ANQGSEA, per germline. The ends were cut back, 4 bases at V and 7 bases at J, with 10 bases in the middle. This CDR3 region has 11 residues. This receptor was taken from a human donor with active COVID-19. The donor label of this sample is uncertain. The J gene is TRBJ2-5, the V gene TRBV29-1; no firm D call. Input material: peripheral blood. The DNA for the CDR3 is TGCAGCGTTGTTGAGGTTCCGACCCAGTACTTC. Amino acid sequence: CSVVEVPTQYF.